A selection of T cell receptor beta chains follows, all from one sample in a study of T cell responses to AZD1222 COVID-19 vaccine. TCRdb's table, derived via immunoSEQ multiplex PCR, lists solely in-frame clones and lacks some. The sample holds 130,000 or so clones, more than 85% seen once. The sequencing here drew on peripheral blood, taken on day 0 of AZD1222 vaccination. The receptors here all came from an adult in good health. The CDR3 runs from the conserved cysteine through the conserved F or W. D genes are given only for firm matches. Where a row states a size, it is once, few, many or the class of an expanded clone; other rows omit it.

TRBJ1-5	TRBD1	TRBV6-2/TRBV6-3	-	TGTGCCAGCAGTTACGGGACAGGGGCACTTATGACCCAGCATTTT	CASSYGTGALMTQHF
TRBJ2-4	TRBD2	TRBV20-1	-	TGCAGTGCTAGTCTGACTAGCGGGCGAACCAAAAACATTCAGTACTTC	CSASLTSGRTKNIQYF
TRBJ1-3	-	TRBV19	-	TGTGCCAGTACAATCAGCTCTGGAAACACCATATATTTT	CASTISSGNTIYF
TRBJ2-1	-	TRBV28	-	TGTGCCAGCAGTCTCCAGACTAGCAATGAGCAGTTCTTC	CASSLQTSNEQFF
TRBJ1-2	-	TRBV10-1	few	TGCGCCAACCTCCCGGGGCAGGGTCGGAGGGGTTGTGGGTTGGGGCCTGGCTACACCTTC	CANLPGQGRRGCGLGPGYTF
TRBJ1-4	TRBD1	TRBV19	-	TGTGCCAGTAGTTATCCCCCGGGACAGCGGAATGAAAAACTGTTTTTT	CASSYPPGQRNEKLFF
TRBJ2-1	TRBD1	TRBV5-1	-	TGCGCCAGCAGCTTGCAGGGGGTCGGTGAGCAGTTCTTC	CASSLQGVGEQFF
TRBJ2-3	-	TRBV3-1/TRBV3-2	-	TGTGCCAGCAGCCAAGGGGTCTGGGATATGACAGATACGCAGTATTTT	CASSQGVWDMTDTQYF
TRBJ2-7	-	TRBV18	-	TGTGCCAGCTCACCCAAAACGGGACCCTCCTCCTACGAGCAGTACTTC	CASSPKTGPSSYEQYF
TRBJ2-7	TRBD1	TRBV4-3	-	TGCGCCAGCAGCCCAAGGGACAGGGGGGAATACGAGCAGTACTTC	CASSPRDRGEYEQYF
TRBJ2-7	-	TRBV9	-	TGTGCCAGCAGCCCACGGGGTGAGGTCACAGGCTACGAGCAGTACTTC	CASSPRGEVTGYEQYF
TRBJ1-5	-	TRBV20-1	-	TGCAGTGCCGTGAGGCAGCCCCAGCATTTT	CSAVRQPQHF
TRBJ1-2	-	TRBV5-6	-	TGTGCCAGCAGCTTGGGTGGGAGAACCGGCTATGGCTACACCTTC	CASSLGGRTGYGYTF
TRBJ2-7	-	TRBV27	-	TGTGCCAGCAGTTTAAGGGAGCAGTACTTC	CASSLREQYF
TRBJ2-4	-	TRBV30	-	TGTGCCTGGAGTGTAAGGAGGGGTGACATTCAGTACTTC	CAWSVRRGDIQYF
TRBJ2-2	-	TRBV14	-	TGTGCCAGCAGCCAAGAAGCTAGGTCAAGGACCGGGGAGCTGTTTTTT	CASSQEARSRTGELFF
TRBJ2-7	TRBD2	TRBV27	-	TGTGCCAGCAGAATGCTGGCTAGCGGGAGTCCGATCTCCTACGAGCAGTACTTC	CASRMLASGSPISYEQYF
TRBJ1-4	TRBD1	TRBV11-2	few	TGTGCCAGCAGCACGCGGACAGGAGGCGAAAAACTGTTTTTT	CASSTRTGGEKLFF
TRBJ2-3	-	TRBV5-4	-	TGTGCCAGCAGCTCACGCGCGGGAAGCACAGATACGCAGTATTTT	CASSSRAGSTDTQYF
TRBJ1-3	TRBD1	TRBV27	-	TGTGCCAGCAGTCCTACCCCGACAGGGTGGGTCTCTGGAAACACCATATATTTT	CASSPTPTGWVSGNTIYF
TRBJ1-5	-	TRBV6-1	once	TGTGCCAGCAGTGAAGCGCTTCTGGGTGTCGACAGGAGAGCTTTT	CASSEALLGVDRRAF
TRBJ2-1	TRBD2	TRBV14	-	TGTGCCAGCAGCCAAGTGGTAGCGGGACCCCTCAATGAGCAGTTCTTC	CASSQVVAGPLNEQFF
TRBJ1-2	TRBD1	TRBV7-9	-	TGTGCCAGCAGTTCCGATAGGACAGGCTTGAACTATGGCTACACCTTC	CASSSDRTGLNYGYTF
TRBJ2-5	TRBD1	TRBV11-2	-	TGTGCCAGCAGGGTACCCGGACAGGGCTTAGAGACCCAGTACTTC	CASRVPGQGLETQYF
TRBJ1-2	TRBD1	TRBV3-1/TRBV3-2	-	TGTGCCAGCAGCCAATCCACAGGGGGTGCCGGGGATGGCTACACCTTC	CASSQSTGGAGDGYTF
TRBJ1-4	TRBD1	TRBV24-1	-	TGTGCCACCAGTGATGCGACAGGGGGCGCACAGGAAAAACTGTTTTTT	CATSDATGGAQEKLFF
TRBJ1-2	TRBD1	TRBV28	-	TGTGCCAGCACCGCCGGGACAGGAAACTATGGCTACACCTTC	CASTAGTGNYGYTF
TRBJ2-7	TRBD2	TRBV2	-	TGTGCCAGCAACCCTAGCGGGGCGGGCTACGAGCAGTACTTC	CASNPSGAGYEQYF
TRBJ1-2	-	TRBV6-5	-	TGTGCCAGCAGTTACTCGGCCCCGATCTATGGCTACACCTTC	CASSYSAPIYGYTF
TRBJ1-1	-	TRBV30	-	TGTGCCTGGAGTGCGCCGGCAGCTTTCTTT	CAWSAPAAFF
TRBJ1-2	-	TRBV25-1	-	TGTGCCAGCAGTGGAAGGGCCACCCGATCCGGCTACACCTTC	CASSGRATRSGYTF
TRBJ2-1	TRBD2	TRBV20-1	-	TGCAGTGCTAGTGGCAGGGCTAGCGGGACTTACAATGAGCAGTTCTTC	CSASGRASGTYNEQFF
TRBJ2-7	TRBD1	TRBV6-5	-	TGTGCCAGCAGCCCGGGACAGGGGGTTTACGAGCAGTACTTC	CASSPGQGVYEQYF
TRBJ2-2	TRBD2	TRBV5-4	-	TGTGCCAGCAGCTTGATAACTAGCGGTCGCACCGGGGAGCTGTTTTTT	CASSLITSGRTGELFF
TRBJ1-2	-	TRBV7-9	once	TGTGCCAGCAGCTTAGACAGGGCCTATGGCTACACCTTC	CASSLDRAYGYTF
TRBJ2-7	TRBD2	TRBV5-4	-	TGTGCCAGCAGCTTGAAAACAACTAGCGGGAGTAGCTACGAGCAGTACTTC	CASSLKTTSGSSYEQYF
TRBJ1-4	TRBD1	TRBV27	once	TGTGCCAGCAGTTTCCTTGGGACAGGGGGCTCTGATGAAAAACTGTTTTTT	CASSFLGTGGSDEKLFF
TRBJ2-1	TRBD2	TRBV20-1	-	TGCAGTGCTAGTTTCGCGGGAGGGCCGGGGAATGAGCAGTTCTTC	CSASFAGGPGNEQFF
TRBJ1-2	-	TRBV27	-	TGTGCAAGCGGCACCCACAGGGATGGCTACACCTTC	CASGTHRDGYTF
TRBJ2-2	-	TRBV18	-	TGTGCCAGCTCACCACCGGAGTCCGGGGAGCTGTTTTTT	CASSPPESGELFF
TRBJ2-7	-	TRBV2	-	TGTGCCAGCAGTGGAAATTCTTCTACCTACGAGCAGTACTTC	CASSGNSSTYEQYF
TRBJ1-4	-	TRBV18	-	TGTGCCAGCTCACCACAGGTCCAAAATGAAAAACTGTTTTTT	CASSPQVQNEKLFF
TRBJ1-6	TRBD1	TRBV11-2	-	TGTGCCAGCAGCTTGGGGACAGGGATGCCACCCCTCCACTTT	CASSLGTGMPPLHF
TRBJ1-3	-	TRBV4-3	-	TGCGCCAGCAGCCAAGATGCCAGGGGTTGGAACACCATATATTTT	CASSQDARGWNTIYF
TRBJ2-1	-	TRBV6-2/TRBV6-3	-	TGTGCCAGCAGTTACATAGGCCCTCAGCAGTTCTTC	CASSYIGPQQFF
TRBJ2-1	TRBD2	TRBV11-1	-	TGTGCCAGCAGCGCCCCGGGACTAGCGTATGAGCAGTTCTTC	CASSAPGLAYEQFF
TRBJ2-7	-	TRBV30	-	TGTGCCTGGAGTGCGGGGAACAGCTACGAGCAGTACTTC	CAWSAGNSYEQYF
TRBJ2-5	-	TRBV5-8	once	TGTGCCAGCAGCTTGTTCGGGGGAGAGACCCAGTACTTC	CASSLFGGETQYF
TRBJ2-5	-	TRBV14	-	TGTGCCAGCAGCCAAGATGGGGAACCAAGGGCGGAGACCCAGTACTTC	CASSQDGEPRAETQYF